The source of this T cell receptor beta chain is a study of cytomegalovirus exposure and HLA in healthy donors. Study-level results: The majority of TCR sequences were rare, yet some public TCRs appeared in many donors.

On this clone itself: Its antigen is as yet unknown.

Repertoires were generated with immunoSEQ multiplex PCR, while TCRdb's copy carries only in-frame clones and drops some. This table has fewer than 120,000 clones, approximately 87% appearing once. This TCR derives from a woman in her twenties or thirties in good health and CMV-seropositive. The sample consisted of PBMCs.

This chain's CDR3 is CASSQELGGSGPYEQYF. The CDR3 DNA follows: TGTGCCAGCAGCCAAGAGCTTGGTGGTAGCGGTCCCTACGAGCAGTACTTC. The rearrangement joins TRBV4-2 to TRBJ2-7, with TRBD2 as a possible D gene (6 bases). The CDR3 runs to 17 residues. Germline V lookup: CDR1 LGHNA, CDR2 YNFKEQ. Trimming stripped 0 bases from V and 2 bases from J, with 17 bases between.